The present T cell receptor (beta chain) was sequenced within a study of CD8+CD57+ T cells in acquired aplastic anemia. Sequencing involved patients with CD8+CD57+ cell expansion previously shown by flow cytometry. Study findings and constraints: There were some 30 CD8+ CDR3 sequences that occurred in both patients and controls.

Between the trimmed V and J ends, which lost 3 bases and 7 bases, there was a span of 12 bases. CDR1 and CDR2 (germline): LNHDA, SQIVND (reference sequence). This CDR3 is built from 13 residues. Genomic DNA provided the template from which TCR beta VDJ and CDR3 profiles were obtained. TCRdb called the reads again in MiXCR, with one record for every CDR3 protein. The sample consists of around 500,000 distinct CDR3 sequences, approximately 32% of them appearing once. This clonotype showed up just once. What it recognizes is unknown. Sequences were obtained from sorted CD4+, CD8+, or CD8+CD57+ T cells (not recorded which) from PBMCs. This chain joins TRBV19 and TRBJ1-1, with unresolved D. This sequence was found in a human donor with aplastic anemia. The CDR3 DNA sequence: TGTGCCAGTAGTATGGGGTCTCCTGGTGAAGCTTTCTTT. Translating it yields CASSMGSPGEAFF.